This record looks at one TCR beta chain sequence and its context. Measured with immunoSEQ multiplex PCR; TCRdb has only the in-frame clones, and not every one. Among 130,000 to 150,000 clones listed, roughly 93% were seen once. This entry is derived from a study of T cell responses to AZD1222 COVID-19 vaccine. Germline values: CDR1 SGHAT, CDR2 FQNNGV. Deletions cut 5 bases from V and 2 bases from J, with 9 bases between. The CDR3 sequence is 14 residues long. V is TRBV11-2 and J is TRBJ2-2; a weak D match, TRBD1 (6 bases). The sequence came from an adult who had recovered from COVID-19. Source: peripheral blood, taken after recovery from COVID-19. DNA of the CDR3: TGTGCCAGCAGCCGCAGGGGAAACACCGGGGAGCTGTTTTTT. This gives the protein CASSRRGNTGELFF.